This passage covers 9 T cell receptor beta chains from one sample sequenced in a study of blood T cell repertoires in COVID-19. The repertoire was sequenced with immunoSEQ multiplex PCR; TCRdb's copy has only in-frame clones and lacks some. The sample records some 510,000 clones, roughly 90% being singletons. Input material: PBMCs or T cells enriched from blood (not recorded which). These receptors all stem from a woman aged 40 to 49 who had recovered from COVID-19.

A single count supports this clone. This CDR3 is CAWGQGNSNYGYTF. The CDR3 region has the DNA TGTGCCTGGGGACAGGGCAACTCTAACTATGGCTACACCTTC. V and J are TRBV30 and TRBJ1-2; 8 bases map to TRBD1. The CDR3 has 14 amino acids. V lost 5 bases, J lost 0 bases, and 5 bases stayed unmatched. CDR1 and CDR2 (germline): GTSNPN, SVGIG (reference sequence). Together with reference TRBV30 and TRBJ1-2, the CDR3 gives the full variable domain: SQTIHQWPATLVQPVGSPLSLECTVEGTSNPNLYWYRQAAGRGLQLLFYSVGIGQISSEVPQNLSASRPQDRQFILSSKKLLLSDSGFYLCAWGQGNSNYGYTFGSGTRLTVV.

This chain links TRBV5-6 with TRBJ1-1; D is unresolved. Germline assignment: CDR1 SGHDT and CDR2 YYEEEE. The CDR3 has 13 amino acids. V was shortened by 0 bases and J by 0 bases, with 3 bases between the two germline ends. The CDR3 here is CASSLDMNTEAFF. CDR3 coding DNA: TGTGCCAGCAGCTTGGATATGAACACTGAAGCTTTCTTT.

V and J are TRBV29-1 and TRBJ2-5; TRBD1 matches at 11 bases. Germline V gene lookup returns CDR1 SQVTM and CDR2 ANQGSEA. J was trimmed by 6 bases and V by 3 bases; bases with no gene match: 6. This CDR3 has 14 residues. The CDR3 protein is CSVDGTGGGKTQYF. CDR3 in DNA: TGCAGCGTTGATGGGACAGGGGGAGGAAAGACCCAGTACTTC. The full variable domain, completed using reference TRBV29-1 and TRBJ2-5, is SAVISQKPSRDICQRGTSLTIQCQVDSQVTMMFWYRQQPGQSLTLIATANQGSEATYESGFVIDKFPISRPNLTFSTLTVSNMSPEDSSIYLCSVDGTGGGKTQYFGPGTRLLVL.

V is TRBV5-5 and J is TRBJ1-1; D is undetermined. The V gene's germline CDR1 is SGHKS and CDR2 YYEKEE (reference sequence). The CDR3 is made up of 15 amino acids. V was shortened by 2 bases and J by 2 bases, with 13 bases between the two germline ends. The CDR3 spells CASSLYEVSNTEAFF. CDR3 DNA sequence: TGTGCCAGCAGCTTATACGAGGTTTCCAACACTGAAGCTTTCTTT.

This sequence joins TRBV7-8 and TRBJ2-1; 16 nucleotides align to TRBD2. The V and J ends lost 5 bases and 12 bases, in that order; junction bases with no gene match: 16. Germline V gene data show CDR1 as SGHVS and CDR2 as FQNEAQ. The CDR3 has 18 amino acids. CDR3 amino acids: CASSKGLAGGPVTRVQFF. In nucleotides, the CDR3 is TGTGCCAGCAGCAAGGGACTAGCGGGAGGGCCAGTCACTCGGGTGCAGTTCTTC.

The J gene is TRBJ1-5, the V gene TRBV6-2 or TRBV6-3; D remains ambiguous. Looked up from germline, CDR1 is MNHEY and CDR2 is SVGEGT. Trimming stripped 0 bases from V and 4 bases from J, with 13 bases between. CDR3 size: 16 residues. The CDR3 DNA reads TGTGCCAGCAGTTACTCGACCCCGGGGAGTAATCAGCCCCAGCATTTT. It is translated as CASSYSTPGSNQPQHF.

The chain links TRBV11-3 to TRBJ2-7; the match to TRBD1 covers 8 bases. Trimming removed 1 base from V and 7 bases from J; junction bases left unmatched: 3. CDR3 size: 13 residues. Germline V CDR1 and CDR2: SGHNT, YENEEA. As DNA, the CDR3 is TGTGCCAGCAGCTTAGCCCGACAGGGGGAGCAGTACTTC. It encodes CASSLARQGEQYF.

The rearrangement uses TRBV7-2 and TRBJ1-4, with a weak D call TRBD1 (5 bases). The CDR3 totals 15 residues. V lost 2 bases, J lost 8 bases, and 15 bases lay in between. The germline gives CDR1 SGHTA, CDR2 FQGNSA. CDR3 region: CASSLRTGGGEKLFF. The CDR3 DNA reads TGTGCCAGCAGCTTAAGGACGGGGGGTGGGGAAAAACTGTTTTTT.

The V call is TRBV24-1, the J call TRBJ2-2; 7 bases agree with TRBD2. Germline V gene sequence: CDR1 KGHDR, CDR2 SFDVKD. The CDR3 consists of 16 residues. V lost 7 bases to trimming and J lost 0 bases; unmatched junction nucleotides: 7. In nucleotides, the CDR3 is TGTGCCACCAGCAGACCGGGACTAACGAACACCGGGGAGCTGTTTTTT. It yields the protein CATSRPGLTNTGELFF.